What follows is one TCR beta chain and its context. The CDR3 consists of 15 residues. This sample stems from a study of PD-1 blockade in mismatch repair-deficient tumors. Some clones are missing from TCRdb's copy, which holds only in-frame ones; the method was immunoSEQ multiplex PCR. The repertoire includes 56,000 or so clones, around 80% of them detected once, and more than 2.5% sits in the top ten. The TCR comes from an adult with mismatch repair-deficient cancer. The sample was peripheral blood, taken 4 weeks after starting pembrolizumab. This chain joins TRBV21-1 and TRBJ1-2. TRBV21-1 is labeled a pseudogene. The CDR3 here is CASSPYGGCFYGYTF. The DNA of the CDR3 is TGTGCCAGCAGCCCTTACGGGGGGTGTTTCTATGGCTACACCTTC.